The 14 T cell receptor beta chains presented below share a single source sample, sequenced in a study of CD8+ T cells in alopecia areata. The authors extracted RNA and reverse transcribed it into cDNA as the sequencing template. Only in-frame clones appear in the TCRdb table, and some are missing; sequencing was by immunoSEQ multiplex PCR. Here the sample spans some 170,000 clones, 50% to 75% being singletons. The treatment is: oral pan-JAK inhibitor, 5-10 mg twice daily. The starting material was CD4+ T cells sorted from blood, obtained at approximately week 60, from a patient treated with tofacitinib. These receptors were obtained from a human donor with alopecia areata.

The chain joins TRBV11-3 to TRBJ2-3; tentative D call: TRBD1 (5 bases). The ends were cut back, 6 bases at V and 14 bases at J, with 15 bases in the middle. The V gene's germline CDR1 is SGHNT and CDR2 YENEEA. This CDR3 is built from 11 residues. In DNA, the CDR3 is TGTGCCAGCAGTCTAGAAGGGGCGCCGTATTTT. This sequence encodes CASSLEGAPYF. Based on the CDR3 plus reference TRBV11-3 and TRBJ2-3, the full variable domain is EAGVVQSPRYKIIEKKQPVAFWCNPISGHNTLYWYLQNLGQGPELLIRYENEEAVDDSQLPKDRFSAERLKGVDSTLKIQPAELGDSAVYLCASSLEGAPYFGPGTRLTVL.

The V and J genes are TRBV29-1 and TRBJ2-2; TRBD1 matches 8 bases. Per germline, CDR1 SQVTM and CDR2 ANQGSEA. The CDR3 is made up of 13 amino acids. The J segment lost 2 bases and the V segment lost 6 bases, leaving 2 bases of the junction unmatched. This chain's CDR3 is CSVQGANTGELFF. The CDR3 coding sequence is TGCAGCGTCCAGGGGGCTAACACCGGGGAGCTGTTTTTT.

Only one count was recorded for this clone. The chain is built from TRBV29-1 and TRBJ1-3; D uncertain. Germline V gene sequence: CDR1 SQVTM, CDR2 ANQGSEA. The CDR3 loop spans 14 amino acids. Trimming stripped 6 bases from V and 0 bases from J, with 12 bases between. CDR3 residues: CSVKRRLSGNTIYF. The CDR3 coding sequence is TGCAGCGTCAAGCGTCGGCTCTCTGGAAACACCATATATTTT.

For this clone: This CDR3 is also generated by other DNA sequences in the sample. This chain uses TRBV5-1 with TRBJ1-5; 7 bases are a match to TRBD1. The CDR3 length is 15 residues. V shed 4 bases, J shed 0 bases, and the junction held 4 bases outside the gene matches. Germline CDR1 reads SGHRS; CDR2 reads YFSETQ. CDR3 residues: CASSLTGDSNQPQHF. DNA for the CDR3: TGCGCCAGCAGCCTTACAGGGGATAGCAATCAGCCCCAGCATTTT.

A word on this clone: This CDR3 fails to terminate in the conserved phenylalanine or tryptophan, so it likely reflects a read error. The V gene is TRBV29-1, the J gene TRBJ1-3; D might be TRBD1 (5 bases). The length of the CDR3 is 14 residues. Germline values: CDR1 SQVTM, CDR2 ANQGSEA. The V gene lost 7 bases and the J gene lost 2 bases, with 15 bases spanning the gap. The CDR3 DNA reads TGCAGCGCTGGGGGATCTAATACTGGAAACACCATATATTCT. It codes for CSAGGSNTGNTIYS.

V usage is TRBV6-1 and J usage is TRBJ2-5, with 7 bases lining up with TRBD2. The V gene end was trimmed by 6 bases and the J gene end by 2 bases; junction bases not matched to a gene: 6. Germline CDR1 and CDR2: MNHNS and SASEGT. This CDR3 is 14 amino acids long. CDR3 amino acids: CASRAERGQETQYF. In DNA, the CDR3 is TGTGCCAGCAGAGCCGAGCGGGGACAAGAGACCCAGTACTTC.

V is TRBV27 and J is TRBJ2-7, with 7 bases lining up with TRBD1. This CDR3 region has 15 residues. Germline V gives CDR1 MNHEY, CDR2 SMNVEV (reference sequence). V shed 5 bases, J shed 3 bases, and the junction held 10 bases outside the gene matches. The CDR3 DNA follows: TGTGCCAGCAGTCCTAGACAGGGTTCAAACTACGAGCAGTACTTC. It codes for CASSPRQGSNYEQYF.

In nucleotides, the CDR3 is TGCAGCGTGAATCCTAGGGGCACAGATACGCAGTATTTT. Protein product: CSVNPRGTDTQYF. This chain uses TRBV29-1 with TRBJ2-3; D is unresolved. V lost 6 bases, J lost 1 base, and 11 bases lay in between. CDR1 SQVTM and CDR2 ANQGSEA come from the germline V gene. The CDR3 loop spans 13 amino acids.

The gene calls are TRBV23-1 and TRBJ2-7; D gene unclear. TRBV23-1 is reported as an ORF; its role is uncertain. The CDR3 has 16 amino acids. Between the trimmed V and J ends, which lost 2 bases and 2 bases, there was a span of 16 bases. This chain's CDR3 is CASSQPRKGLTYEQYF. Written as DNA, the CDR3 is TGCGCCAGCAGTCAACCCAGGAAGGGCCTAACCTACGAGCAGTACTTC.

The V call is TRBV30, the J call TRBJ1-3; TRBD1 agrees at 7 bases. The CDR3 is made up of 15 amino acids. Germline V CDR1 and CDR2: GTSNPN, SVGIG (reference sequence). V shed 3 bases, J shed 2 bases, and the junction held 7 bases outside the gene matches. The CDR3 DNA reads TGTGCCTGGAGCTCCAGGACAGGTCCTGGAAACACCATATATTTT. It translates to CAWSSRTGPGNTIYF.

This chain connects TRBV4-1 to TRBJ1-6; D is unclear. The CDR3 has 13 residues. Trimming shortened V by 1 base and J by 9 bases, and 7 bases separated the two germline ends. Germline CDR1 MGHRA, CDR2 YSYEKL. The CDR3 reads CASSQVPSSPLHF. The DNA for the CDR3 is TGCGCCAGCAGCCAAGTTCCGAGTTCACCCCTCCACTTT.

The chain recombines TRBV5-6 with TRBJ2-4; D perhaps matches TRBD2 (7 bases). Germline lookup yields CDR1 SGHDT and CDR2 YYEEEE. With 4 bases removed from V and 8 bases from J, the gap between germline ends came to 22 bases. This CDR3 is 16 amino acids long. The CDR3 loop reads CASSPAGREPGDIQYF. DNA for the CDR3: TGTGCCAGCAGCCCCGCGGGGAGGGAGCCAGGGGACATTCAGTACTTC.

The V gene is TRBV4-1, the J gene TRBJ1-6; D uncertain. CDR1 and CDR2 (germline): MGHRA, YSYEKL. This CDR3 spans 13 amino acids. V dropped 4 bases and J dropped 8 bases, with 9 bases sitting between them. The CDR3 DNA reads TGCGCCAGCAGCCGCCGTTGGGATTCACCCCTCCACTTT. Amino acids: CASSRRWDSPLHF.

The chain carries TRBV15 and TRBJ2-6; TRBD2 agrees at 7 bases. This CDR3 has 17 residues. Looked up from germline, CDR1 is LNHNV and CDR2 is YYDKDF (reference sequence). The V and J ends lost 5 bases and 1 base, in that order; junction bases with no gene match: 8. CDR3 amino acids: CATSGSGAWSGANVLTF. CDR3 DNA sequence: TGTGCCACCAGCGGGAGCGGGGCATGGTCTGGGGCCAACGTCCTGACTTTC.